Sequencing of this TCR beta chain was carried out in a study of T cell responses to AZD1222 COVID-19 vaccine. V lost 1 base and J lost 10, with 13 bases in between. Germline-derived CDR1 and CDR2 are LNHDA and SQIVND (reference sequence). The CDR3 is 13 residues long. Study outcomes and limitations: Spike-specific TCR breadth and depth rose after two AZD1222 doses. Clonal diversity was possibly underestimated, and white British individuals and females predominated among donors. Baseline antibody screening turned up just five to seven seropositive AZD1222 recipients.

For this clone: Its antigen is undetermined.

Assay: immunoSEQ multiplex PCR; the TCRdb copy retains only in-frame clones and omits some. The table shows about 140,000 clones, with almost 95% occurring only once. The starting material was peripheral blood, obtained 28 days after the second AZD1222 dose. The chain is built from TRBV19 and TRBJ1-1, with unresolved D. The clonotype was recovered from an adult who received the AZD1222 COVID-19 vaccine. The CDR3 DNA reads TGTGCCAGTAGTATAGCTGGAAGGCCAAGAGCTTTCTTT. Protein: CASSIAGRPRAFF.